A selection of T cell receptor beta chains follows, all from one sample in a study of regulatory T cells in long-lasting Graves disease. TCRdb called the multiplex PCR reads again in MiXCR, with one record for every CDR3 protein. The data show approximately 350,000 distinct CDR3 sequences, roughly 25% seen once. The source material was peripheral blood mononuclear cells (PBMCs), sampled when the disease was refractory, from a patient treated with antithyroid drugs. The receptors come from a middle-aged woman with Graves disease. CDR3s include the opening cysteine and the closing phenylalanine or tryptophan. The D gene is left open where the match is weak. A row's size may be missing; if present it is once, few, many or a size class.

>NA|TRBV14|TRBJ2-7|NA
CASSTRDRGLDEQYF
TGTGCCAGCAGCACTCGGGACCGGGGCTTGGACGAGCAGTACTTC
>NA|TRBV4-1|TRBJ1-2|TRBD1
CASSQALVDRGRKYGYTF
TGCGCCAGCAGCCAGGCCCTAGTCGACAGGGGGCGGAAGTATGGCTACACCTTC
>many|TRBV28|TRBJ1-1|NA
CASSSLAQNTEAFF
TGTGCCAGCAGTTCCTTGGCTCAGAACACTGAAGCTTTCTTT
>NA|TRBV7-2|TRBJ2-5|TRBD1
CASSSQGAVRETQYF
TGTGCCAGCAGCTCGCAGGGGGCTGTAAGGGAGACCCAGTACTTC
>many|TRBV6-1|TRBJ1-3|TRBD1
CASLAGQSSGNTIYF
TGTGCCAGCCTAGCGGGACAGAGCTCTGGAAACACCATATATTTT
>NA|TRBV19|TRBJ2-4|TRBD1
CASSPDRVIQNIQYF
TGTGCCAGTAGTCCAGACAGGGTTATCCAAAACATTCAGTACTTC
>NA|TRBV30|TRBJ2-2|NA
CAWSVRDLYTGELFF
TGTGCCTGGAGTGTACGGGATCTTTACACCGGGGAGCTGTTTTTT
>many|TRBV16|TRBJ2-5|TRBD1
CASSQDRWGQPYF
TGTGCCAGCAGCCAAGATCGTTGGGGACAGCCTTACTTC
>many|TRBV28|TRBJ1-5|TRBD1
CASSSLGQGSSGNQPQHF
TGTGCCAGCAGTTCTTTAGGACAGGGTTCTTCGGGCAATCAGCCCCAGCATTTT
>many|TRBV6-5|TRBJ1-1|NA
CASSYPEMNTEAFF
TGTGCCAGCAGTTACCCAGAAATGAACACTGAAGCTTTCTTT
>few|TRBV7-9|TRBJ1-3|NA
CASSLLATAPGNTIYF
TGTGCCAGCAGCTTACTGGCGACGGCCCCTGGAAACACCATATATTTT
>many|TRBV7-2|TRBJ1-5|NA
CASSLVGTAGGNQPQHF
TGTGCCAGCAGCTTAGTAGGGACGGCTGGCGGCAATCAGCCCCAGCATTTT
>NA|TRBV10-3|TRBJ2-7|NA
CAIRSPADRGVSYEQYF
TGTGCCATCAGGAGCCCCGCTGATAGGGGGGTCTCCTACGAGCAGTACTTC
>many|TRBV13|TRBJ1-1|NA
CASSRSVGNTEAFF
TGTGCCAGCAGCCGCTCGGTGGGGAACACTGAAGCTTTCTTT
>NA|TRBV28|TRBJ1-1|NA
CAEEGPNTEAFF
TGTGCCGAGGAGGGGCCGAACACTGAAGCTTTCTTT
>many|TRBV28|TRBJ1-2|NA
CASSLGGASYGYTF
TGTGCCAGCAGCTTAGGGGGGGCTTCCTATGGCTACACCTTC
>many|TRBV7-9|TRBJ2-7|NA
CASSPVIAGSDEQYF
TGTGCCAGCAGCCCCGTGATCGCGGGAAGCGACGAGCAGTACTTC
>few|TRBV14|TRBJ1-6|NA
CASSQDGHYNSPLHF
TGTGCCAGCAGCCAGGACGGCCACTATAATTCACCCCTCCACTTT
>NA|TRBV6-2/TRBV6-3|TRBJ2-7|TRBD1
CASSEEGADSSYEQYF
TGTGCCAGCAGTGAAGAGGGGGCTGACAGCTCCTACGAGCAGTACTTC
>few|TRBV27|TRBJ2-5|NA
CASSLSSGVHGGQYF
TGTGCCAGCAGTTTATCGTCTGGAGTCCACGGAGGCCAGTACTTC
>NA|TRBV30|TRBJ1-1|NA
CAWSVHLGGRINTEAFF
TGTGCCTGGAGTGTACATTTGGGAGGACGGATTAACACTGAAGCTTTCTTT
>NA|TRBV24-1|TRBJ1-1|TRBD1
CATTGGQNTEAFF
TGTGCCACCACAGGGGGCCAGAACACTGAAGCTTTCTTT
>many|TRBV27|TRBJ1-2|TRBD1
CASSPPGQGIYGYTF
TGTGCCAGCAGTCCGCCGGGACAGGGGATCTATGGCTACACCTTC
>few|TRBV19|TRBJ2-7|NA
CASSIGIRGRIYEQYF
TGTGCCAGTAGTATCGGGATTAGGGGGAGGATCTACGAGCAGTACTTC
>many|TRBV12-3/TRBV12-4|TRBJ2-7|TRBD2
CASSPRLAGDYYEQYF
TGTGCCAGCAGCCCTAGACTAGCGGGGGATTACTACGAGCAGTACTTC
>many|TRBV2|TRBJ2-7|NA
CASRIPQSGRYEQYF
TGTGCCAGCAGGATTCCGCAGTCCGGTCGGTACGAGCAGTACTTC
>many|TRBV28|TRBJ2-7|NA
CASSGGGFNEQYF
TGTGCCAGCAGTGGGGGCGGGTTCAACGAGCAGTACTTC
>NA|TRBV20-1|TRBJ1-4|NA
CSARPGATNEKLFF
TGCAGTGCTAGGCCGGGGGCAACTAATGAAAAACTGTTTTTT
>NA|TRBV5-6|TRBJ1-4|NA
CASSSGRQEKLFF
TGTGCCAGCAGCTCGGGACGACAGGAAAAACTGTTTTTT
>few|TRBV28|TRBJ2-7|TRBD1
CASSPLGQGAAEQYF
TGTGCCAGCTCACCCCTAGGACAGGGGGCCGCCGAGCAGTACTTC
>few|TRBV27|TRBJ2-5|TRBD2
CASSLATSGRAYRETQYF
TGTGCCAGCAGTTTAGCGACTAGCGGGAGGGCATATCGAGAGACCCAGTACTTC
>many|TRBV28|TRBJ2-2|NA
CASSLVRKTKNTGELFF
TGTGCCAGCAGTTTAGTTCGGAAGACCAAGAACACCGGGGAGCTGTTTTTT
>many|TRBV28|TRBJ1-1|NA
CASSLMTAEAFF
TGTGCCAGCAGTTTAATGACAGCAGAAGCTTTCTTT
>few|TRBV29-1|TRBJ1-2|NA
CSVYQGIYGYTF
TGCAGCGTTTACCAGGGGATCTATGGCTACACCTTC
>few|TRBV24-1|TRBJ2-3|TRBD1
CATSPRDRDPDTQYF
TGTGCCACCAGTCCCCGGGACAGGGACCCAGATACGCAGTATTTT
>once|TRBV14|TRBJ1-2|NA
CASSHTPYGYTF
TGTGCCAGCAGCCACACACCTTATGGCTACACCTTC
>many|TRBV28|TRBJ1-4|NA
CASSSPVGGSRNEKLFF
TGTGCCAGCAGTTCCCCAGTGGGGGGCTCGAGGAATGAAAAACTGTTTTTT
>NA|TRBV10-3|TRBJ2-5|TRBD2
CAISSPTSGLGETQYF
TGTGCCATCAGTTCACCGACTAGCGGCCTAGGGGAGACCCAGTACTTC
>many|TRBV28|TRBJ1-2|TRBD1
CASSKPQGARGYTF
TGTGCCAGCAGTAAACCACAGGGGGCGAGGGGCTACACCTTC